Each of the 19 T cell receptor beta chains below was sequenced from the same sample in a study of beta chain features in type 1 diabetes. Antigen specificity for these receptors is unknown. General observations from the study: TCRB CDR3s were moderately but significantly shorter in Type 1 diabetes patients in all four CD4+ subsets.

Sequencing targeted expressed TCRB transcripts, as all isolated RNA had been reverse transcribed. Produced via immunoSEQ multiplex PCR; TCRdb's table is partial and in-frame only. Of 150,000 to 200,000 clones listed, around 9% are singletons. Sequencing input: central memory CD4+ T cells from blood. The source is a woman younger than 45 with type 1 diabetes.

The chain links TRBV2 to TRBJ2-3; possibly TRBD1 for D (5 bases). Germline V CDR1 and CDR2: SNHLY, FYNNEI. The CDR3 has 13 amino acids. V lost 1 base, J lost 6 bases, and 8 bases lay in between. CDR3: CASSEDKGDTQYF. The DNA of the CDR3 is TGTGCCAGCAGTGAAGACAAGGGGGATACGCAGTATTTT.

For the CDR3, the DNA is TGTGCCAGCAGACCCGGACTGCACGTATACAATGAGCAGTTCTTC. As protein: CASRPGLHVYNEQFF. The gene calls are TRBV2 and TRBJ2-1; weak D call: TRBD2 (5 bases). Germline lookup yields CDR1 SNHLY and CDR2 FYNNEI. CDR3 length: 15 amino acids. Trimming pared 6 bases from V and 4 bases from J, leaving 16 bases between.

This chain uses TRBV4-1 with TRBJ2-1, with 7 bases lining up with TRBD2. Germline V gives CDR1 MGHRA, CDR2 YSYEKL. V was pared by 0 bases and J by 4 bases, with 9 bases of the junction left unmatched. This CDR3 comprises 17 residues. CDR3 in amino acids: CASSQDGAGSGYNEQFF. The CDR3 nucleotides read TGCGCCAGCAGCCAAGATGGAGCGGGATCTGGTTACAATGAGCAGTTCTTC.

There are a few counts of this clone. This chain connects TRBV7-3 to TRBJ2-3; D possibly corresponds to TRBD1 (5 bases). This CDR3 spans 17 amino acids. The V end lost 1 base, the J end lost 1 base, and 15 bases lay between the germline ends. In germline, CDR1 is SGHTA, CDR2 FQGTGA. CDR3 sequence reads: CASSLKGNLVGTDTQYF. The CDR3 bases are TGTGCCAGCAGCTTAAAGGGGAACCTAGTTGGCACAGATACGCAGTATTTT. Drawing the rest from reference TRBV7-3 and TRBJ2-3, the complete variable domain is GAGVSQTPSNKVTEKGKYVELRCDPISGHTALYWYRQSLGQGPEFLIYFQGTGAADDSGLPNDRFFAVRPEGSVSTLKIQRTERGDSAVYLCASSLKGNLVGTDTQYFGPGTRLTVL.

The genes are TRBV6-5 and TRBJ2-7; D unclear. V lost 4 bases and J lost 5, with 9 bases in between. This CDR3 has 12 amino acids. Germline CDR1 MNHEY, CDR2 SVGAGI. The CDR3: CASSSASDEQYF. For the CDR3, the DNA is TGTGCCAGCAGTTCCGCCTCGGACGAGCAGTACTTC.

In this sample, this clone turned up a few times. The chain uses TRBV5-1 and TRBJ1-1; 8 nucleotides line up with TRBD1. The J segment lost 4 bases and the V segment lost 5 bases, leaving 4 bases of the junction unmatched. CDR3 length: 13 residues. The germline V gene has CDR1 SGHRS and CDR2 YFSETQ. This chain's CDR3 is CASRLQGVTEAFF. The CDR3 region has the DNA TGCGCCAGCAGGTTACAGGGGGTCACTGAAGCTTTCTTT.

The chain links TRBV2 to TRBJ1-5; TRBD1 agrees at 7 bases. Germline CDR1 and CDR2: SNHLY and FYNNEI. The length of the CDR3 is 13 residues. The V and J ends lost 5 bases and 7 bases, in that order; junction bases with no gene match: 5. CDR3 residues: CASSSQGEQPQHF. The DNA of the CDR3 is TGTGCCAGCAGTTCGCAGGGGGAGCAGCCCCAGCATTTT. Filled out from reference TRBV2 and TRBJ1-5, the complete variable domain reads EPEVTQTPSHQVTQMGQEVILRCVPISNHLYFYWYRQILGQKVEFLVSFYNNEISEKSEIFDDQFSVERPDGSNFTLKIRSTKLEDSAMYFCASSSQGEQPQHFGDGTRLSIL.

This clone was counted between two and nine times. The V and J genes are TRBV30 and TRBJ1-1; 7 bases agree with TRBD1. The J segment lost 5 bases and the V segment lost 0 bases, leaving 6 bases of the junction unmatched. This CDR3 is 14 amino acids long. The germline CDR1 and CDR2 sequences are GTSNPN and SVGIG (reference sequence). The CDR3 DNA reads as TGTGCCTGGAGTGTAAAGGACAGGCTTACTGAAGCTTTCTTT. Amino acids: CAWSVKDRLTEAFF.

The chain uses TRBV27 and TRBJ1-1; 7 nucleotides agree with TRBD1. The V gene end was trimmed by 0 bases and the J gene end by 10 bases; junction bases not matched to a gene: 5. Germline CDR1 reads MNHEY; CDR2 reads SMNVEV (reference sequence). The CDR3 consists of 13 residues. The CDR3 DNA sequence: TGTGCCAGCAGTTTATCTCTGACAGGGCCAGCTTTCTTT. Translating it yields CASSLSLTGPAFF.

This clone occurred a few times. The CDR3 nucleotides are TGTGCCTGGATCCGGGACAACGATAACTATGGCTACACCTTC. It yields the protein CAWIRDNDNYGYTF. This chain links TRBV30 with TRBJ1-2; D is perhaps TRBD1 (6 bases). Deletions cut 4 bases from V and 1 base from J, with 13 bases between. Germline loops: CDR1 GTSNPN, CDR2 SVGIG (reference sequence). The CDR3 contains 14 residues.

The chain recombines TRBV19 with TRBJ1-1; 7 bases agree with TRBD1. The CDR3 covers 14 residues. The V gene's germline CDR1 is LNHDA and CDR2 SQIVND (reference sequence). V was pared by 7 bases and J by 6 bases, with 11 bases of the junction left unmatched. Here the CDR3 DNA reads TGTGCCAGTACCCCCGACAGGGATGTTGCTGAAGCTTTCTTT. Encoded protein: CASTPDRDVAEAFF.

This clone was recorded a few times. In the same sample, other DNA sequences code for this CDR3. This chain joins TRBV18 and TRBJ2-7, with 9 bases identical to TRBD1. This CDR3 region has 13 residues. The V segment lost 3 bases and the J segment 5 bases; nucleotides outside the gene matches: 2. Germline V gene data show CDR1 as KGHSH and CDR2 as LQKENI. CDR3 region: CASSPGQGDEQYF. The CDR3 region has the DNA TGTGCCAGCTCACCGGGACAGGGTGACGAGCAGTACTTC. Full variable domain (outside the CDR3, taken from reference TRBV18 and TRBJ2-7): NAGVMQNPRHLVRRRGQEARLRCSPMKGHSHVYWYRQLPEEGLKFMVYLQKENIIDESGMPKERFSAEFPKEGPSILRIQQVVRGDSAAYFCASSPGQGDEQYFGPGTRLTVT.

There are a few counts of this clone. J is TRBJ1-5 and V is TRBV5-6; 7 nucleotides align to TRBD1. V shed 4 bases and J 6 bases; nucleotides not matched to a gene: 7. This CDR3 contains 14 residues. Germline CDR1 reads SGHDT; CDR2 reads YYEEEE. The CDR3 DNA follows: TGTGCCAGCAGCCGCAAGACAGGGACTCAGCCCCAGCATTTT. Encoded protein: CASSRKTGTQPQHF.

This clone was seen more than once but under ten times. The CDR3 region is CASSILSGTEAFF. The CDR3 DNA reads as TGTGCCAGCAGTATCCTTAGCGGGACTGAAGCTTTCTTT. This chain links TRBV6-5 with TRBJ1-1; D is unclear. CDR1 and CDR2 from the germline V gene are MNHEY and SVGAGI. The CDR3 sequence is 13 residues long. V was shortened by 5 bases and J by 5 bases, with 12 bases between the two germline ends.

This chain joins TRBV29-1 and TRBJ2-5, with 8 bases identical to TRBD1. The J call could be wrong; TRBJ2-7 is a better fit for the DNA end. There are 14 residues in the CDR3. Germline CDR1 is SQVTM and CDR2 is ANQGSEA. CDR3 nucleotide sequence: TGCAGCGTGGCTGTACAGGGGGAGATCCACGAGCAGTACTTC. Translating it yields CSVAVQGEIHEQYF.

This clone was observed a few times. The chain employs TRBV7-9 and TRBJ2-1; TRBD2 matches at 11 bases. V lost 6 bases to trimming and J lost 4 bases; unmatched junction nucleotides: 14. The CDR3 totals 18 residues. Germline V gives CDR1 SEHNR, CDR2 FQNEAQ (reference sequence). The CDR3 DNA is TGTGCCAGCAGATCCAATGAACCGGGACTAGCGGCATACAATGAGCAGTTCTTC. Protein product: CASRSNEPGLAAYNEQFF.

This chain uses TRBV18 with TRBJ2-5; D gene uncertain. The CDR3 is made up of 15 amino acids. Germline CDR1 reads KGHSH; CDR2 reads LQKENI. Trimming pared 0 bases from V and 0 bases from J, leaving 8 bases between. The CDR3 DNA follows: TGTGCCAGCTCACCACCGGGCGCACACCAAGAGACCCAGTACTTC. It is translated as CASSPPGAHQETQYF.

About this clone: The junction differs from germline at one of its ends, possibly a read error. The chain combines TRBV28 with TRBJ2-1, with a weak D call TRBD2 (5 bases). Germline V lookup: CDR1 MDHEN, CDR2 SYDVKM. The CDR3 has 15 residues. The CDR3 bases are TGTGCCTGCAGTTTAGGTCCCCTAGCACGCAATGAGCAGTTCTTC. This gives the protein CACSLGPLARNEQFF.

There are a few counts of this clone. The V call is TRBV28, the J call TRBJ2-7; TRBD2 agrees at 7 bases. CDR3 size: 14 residues. V lost 7 bases and J lost 0; bases outside the gene matches: 6. Germline CDR1 reads MDHEN; CDR2 reads SYDVKM. CDR3 sequence: CASTTLADSYEQYF. The CDR3 nucleotides read TGTGCCAGCACGACGCTAGCGGACTCCTACGAGCAGTACTTC. Full variable domain (remainder filled in from reference TRBV28 and TRBJ2-7): DVKVTQSSRYLVKRTGEKVFLECVQDMDHENMFWYRQDPGLGLRLIYFSYDVKMKEKGDIPEGYSVSREKKERFSLILESASTNQTSMYLCASTTLADSYEQYFGPGTRLTVT.